This TCR beta chain was recorded in a study of beta chain features in type 1 diabetes. Findings of the study overall: Cells with high TCR expression could be over-represented by cDNA sequencing. When VDJ junctions were examined, type 1 diabetes patients showed fewer insertions and more deletions.

Expressed TCRB transcripts were sequenced after all isolated RNA was converted to cDNA. TCRdb's copy holds only in-frame clones and misses some; the assay was immunoSEQ multiplex PCR. The table lists 350,000 or so clones, 20% of them singletons. As concerns this clone: Its specificity is not known.

Trimming took 4 bases from V and 8 from J, leaving 15 bases between them. The V gene's germline CDR1 is SGHRS and CDR2 YFSETQ. The CDR3 is made up of 13 amino acids. This chain uses TRBV5-1 with TRBJ1-2; D is undetermined. The source material was naive CD4+ T cells from blood. The receptor was derived from a woman between 18 and 29 years old in good health. In DNA form, the CDR3 reads TGCGCCAGCAGCCTTGACGGAGGTGGGGGCTACACCTTC. Protein: CASSLDGGGGYTF.